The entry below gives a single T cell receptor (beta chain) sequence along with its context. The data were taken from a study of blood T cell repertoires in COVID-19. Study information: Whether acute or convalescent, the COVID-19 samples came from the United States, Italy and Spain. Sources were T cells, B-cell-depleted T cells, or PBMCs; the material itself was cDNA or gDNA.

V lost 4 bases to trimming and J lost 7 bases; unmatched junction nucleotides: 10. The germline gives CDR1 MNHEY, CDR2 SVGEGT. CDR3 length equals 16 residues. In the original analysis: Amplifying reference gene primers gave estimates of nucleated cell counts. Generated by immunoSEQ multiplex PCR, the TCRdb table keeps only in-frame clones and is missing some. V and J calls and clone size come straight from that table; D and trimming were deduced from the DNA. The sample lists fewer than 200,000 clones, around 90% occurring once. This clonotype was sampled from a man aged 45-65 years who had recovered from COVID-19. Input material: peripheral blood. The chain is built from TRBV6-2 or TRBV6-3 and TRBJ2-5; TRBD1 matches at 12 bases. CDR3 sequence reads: CASSFRDRGREVTQYF. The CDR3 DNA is TGTGCCAGCAGTTTCCGGGACAGGGGGCGCGAGGTGACCCAGTACTTC.